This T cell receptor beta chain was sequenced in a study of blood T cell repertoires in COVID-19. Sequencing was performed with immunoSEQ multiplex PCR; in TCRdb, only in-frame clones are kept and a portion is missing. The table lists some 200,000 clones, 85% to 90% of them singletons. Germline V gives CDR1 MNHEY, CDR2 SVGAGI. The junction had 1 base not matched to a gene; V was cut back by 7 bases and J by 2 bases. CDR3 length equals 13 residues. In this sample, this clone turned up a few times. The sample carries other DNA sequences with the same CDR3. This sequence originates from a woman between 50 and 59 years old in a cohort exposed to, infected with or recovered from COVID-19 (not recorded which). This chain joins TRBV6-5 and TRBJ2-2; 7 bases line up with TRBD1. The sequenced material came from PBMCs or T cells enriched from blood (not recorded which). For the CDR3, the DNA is TGTGCCAGCACAGGGGGTAACACCGGGGAGCTGTTTTTT. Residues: CASTGGNTGELFF.